This T cell receptor (beta chain) was documented in a study of cytomegalovirus exposure and HLA in healthy donors. V was clipped by 3 bases and J by 0 bases; unmatched bases: 5. Germline V CDR1 and CDR2: KGHSH, LQKENI. The CDR3 consists of 17 residues. Turning to this clone: Its target is not known.

Findings and limits, study-wide: A list of 164 TCR beta chains associated with cytomegalovirus was given. Indistinguishability led to the exclusion of some V segments, TRBV6-2 and TRBV6-3 included. There were reportedly fewer N-insertions in an Asian-associated ancestry cluster than the roughly 610-donor mean, in a later analysis.

13 Jbeta primers and 60 Vbeta primers were used for the PCR. Assay used: immunoSEQ multiplex PCR; TCRdb lists only in-frame clones, some missing. The sample lists some 130,000 clones; roughly 70% were seen once. J is TRBJ1-3 and V is TRBV18; TRBD1 matches 10 bases. This TCR was recovered from a man aged 40-50 years in good health and CMV-seronegative. Sequencing was done on a sample of PBMCs. The CDR3 bases are TGTGCCAGCTCACCCCGGGACAGGGGATACTCTGGAAACACCATATATTTT. Its protein product is CASSPRDRGYSGNTIYF. The complete variable domain, with remaining parts taken from reference TRBV18 and TRBJ1-3, reads NAGVMQNPRHLVRRRGQEARLRCSPMKGHSHVYWYRQLPEEGLKFMVYLQKENIIDESGMPKERFSAEFPKEGPSILRIQQVVRGDSAAYFCASSPRDRGYSGNTIYFGEGSWLTVV.